This T cell receptor beta chain was identified in a study of cytomegalovirus exposure and HLA in healthy donors. The study ran its PCR with 60 Vbeta and 13 Jbeta primers. Profiling relied on immunoSEQ multiplex PCR, and the TCRdb table lists in-frame clones only, not all of them. The sample consists of around 170,000 clones, around 80% of them appearing once. The CDR3 has 16 residues. The germline V gene has CDR1 SGDLS and CDR2 YYNGEE. V lost 3 bases to trimming and J lost 2 bases; unmatched junction nucleotides: 11. Sequenced: PBMCs. The J gene is TRBJ2-7, the V gene TRBV9; TRBD1 matches 7 bases. This receptor was obtained from a man younger than 35 in good health and CMV-seronegative. The CDR3 DNA is TGTGCCAGCAGCGAGACGACAGGGTCAGGCGCCTACGAGCAGTACTTC. Its translation: CASSETTGSGAYEQYF.